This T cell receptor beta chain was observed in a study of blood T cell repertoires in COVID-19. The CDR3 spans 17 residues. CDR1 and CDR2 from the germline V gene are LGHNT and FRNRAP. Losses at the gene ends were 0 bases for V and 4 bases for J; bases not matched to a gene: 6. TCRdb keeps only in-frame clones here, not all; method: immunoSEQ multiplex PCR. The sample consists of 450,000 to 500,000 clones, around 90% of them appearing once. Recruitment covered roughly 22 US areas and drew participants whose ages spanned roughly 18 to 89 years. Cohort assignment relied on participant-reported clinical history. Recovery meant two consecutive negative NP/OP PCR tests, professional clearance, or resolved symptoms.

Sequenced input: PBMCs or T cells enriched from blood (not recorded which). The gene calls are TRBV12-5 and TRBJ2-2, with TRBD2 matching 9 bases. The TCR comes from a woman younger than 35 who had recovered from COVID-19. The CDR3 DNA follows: TGTGCTAGTGGTTTGGTAGGGATAGCGGGGGCCACCGGGGAGCTGTTTTTT. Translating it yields CASGLVGIAGATGELFF.